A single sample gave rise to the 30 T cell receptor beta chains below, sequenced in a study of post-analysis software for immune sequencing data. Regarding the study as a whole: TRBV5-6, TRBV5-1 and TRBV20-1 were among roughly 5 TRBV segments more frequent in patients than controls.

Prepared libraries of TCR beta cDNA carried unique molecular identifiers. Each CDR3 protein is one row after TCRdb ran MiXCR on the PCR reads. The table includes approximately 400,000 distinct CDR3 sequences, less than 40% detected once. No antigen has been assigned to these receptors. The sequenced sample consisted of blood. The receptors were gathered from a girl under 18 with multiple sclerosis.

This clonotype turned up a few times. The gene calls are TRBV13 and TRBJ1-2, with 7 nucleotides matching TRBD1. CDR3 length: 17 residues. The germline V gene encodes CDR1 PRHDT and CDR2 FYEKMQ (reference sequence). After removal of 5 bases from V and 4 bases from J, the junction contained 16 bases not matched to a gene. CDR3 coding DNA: TGTGCCAGCAGCCCGCCAGACAGGGCCGCGTCCCTCTATGGCTACACCTTC. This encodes CASSPPDRAASLYGYTF.

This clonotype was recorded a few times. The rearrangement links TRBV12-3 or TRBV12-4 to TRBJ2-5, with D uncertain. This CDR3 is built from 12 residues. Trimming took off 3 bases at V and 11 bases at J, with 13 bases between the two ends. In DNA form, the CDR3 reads TGTGCCAGCAGTTTTCCTCACAGTCCTCAGTACTTC. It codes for CASSFPHSPQYF.

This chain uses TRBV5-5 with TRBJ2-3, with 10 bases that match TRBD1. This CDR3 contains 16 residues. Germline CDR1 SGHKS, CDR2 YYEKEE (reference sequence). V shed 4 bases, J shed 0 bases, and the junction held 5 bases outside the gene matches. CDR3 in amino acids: CASSTGQGYSTDTQYF. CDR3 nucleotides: TGTGCCAGCAGCACGGGACAGGGGTACAGCACAGATACGCAGTATTTT.

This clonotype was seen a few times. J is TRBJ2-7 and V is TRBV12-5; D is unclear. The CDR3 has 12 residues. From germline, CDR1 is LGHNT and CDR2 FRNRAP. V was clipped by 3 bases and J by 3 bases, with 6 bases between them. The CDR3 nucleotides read TGTGCTAGTGGTTTTTCTGGCTACGAGCAGTACTTC. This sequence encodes CASGFSGYEQYF.

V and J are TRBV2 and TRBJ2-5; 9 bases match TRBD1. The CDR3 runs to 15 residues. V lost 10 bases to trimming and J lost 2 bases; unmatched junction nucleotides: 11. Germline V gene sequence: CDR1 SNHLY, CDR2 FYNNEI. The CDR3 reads CATEPGQGRQETQYF. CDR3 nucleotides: TGTGCCACAGAACCGGGACAGGGCAGACAAGAGACCCAGTACTTC.

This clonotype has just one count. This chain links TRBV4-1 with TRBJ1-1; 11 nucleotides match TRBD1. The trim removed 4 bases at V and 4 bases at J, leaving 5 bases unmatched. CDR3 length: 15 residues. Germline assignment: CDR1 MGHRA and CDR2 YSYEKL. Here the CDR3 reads CASSPRGQGVTEAFF. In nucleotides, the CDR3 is TGCGCCAGCAGCCCCAGGGGACAGGGGGTCACTGAAGCTTTCTTT.

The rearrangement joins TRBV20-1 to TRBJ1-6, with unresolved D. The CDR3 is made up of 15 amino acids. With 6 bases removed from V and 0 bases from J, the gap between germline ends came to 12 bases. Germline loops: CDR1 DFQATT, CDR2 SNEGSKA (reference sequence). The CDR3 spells CSAPRRSSYNSPLHF. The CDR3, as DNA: TGCAGTGCACCCAGGAGGAGCTCCTATAATTCACCCCTCCACTTT.

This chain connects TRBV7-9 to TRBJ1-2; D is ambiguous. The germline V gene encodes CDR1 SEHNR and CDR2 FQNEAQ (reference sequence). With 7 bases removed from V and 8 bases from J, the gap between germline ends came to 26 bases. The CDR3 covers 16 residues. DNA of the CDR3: TGTGCCAGCACCTCTCGGAACCGGTTTATCGAAGGAGGCTACACCTTC. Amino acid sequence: CASTSRNRFIEGGYTF.

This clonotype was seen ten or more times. The DNA of the CDR3 is TGTGCCAGCAGCCCCTACCGCTCCTACGAGCAGTACTTC. Residues: CASSPYRSYEQYF. The rearrangement links TRBV7-3 to TRBJ2-7; D is ambiguous. V dropped 5 bases and J dropped 0 bases, with 8 bases sitting between them. This CDR3 region has 13 residues. Germline CDR1 reads SGHTA; CDR2 reads FQGTGA.

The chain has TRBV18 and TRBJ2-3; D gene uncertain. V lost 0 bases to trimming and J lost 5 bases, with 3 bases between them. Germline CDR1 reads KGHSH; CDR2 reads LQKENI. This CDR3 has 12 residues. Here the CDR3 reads CASSPPQDTQYF. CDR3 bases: TGTGCCAGCTCACCACCTCAAGATACGCAGTATTTT.

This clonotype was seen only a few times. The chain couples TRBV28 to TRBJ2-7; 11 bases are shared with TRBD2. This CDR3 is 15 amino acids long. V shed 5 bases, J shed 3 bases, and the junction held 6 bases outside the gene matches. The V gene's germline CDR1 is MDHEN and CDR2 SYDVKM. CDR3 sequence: CASSPRLAGSYEQYF. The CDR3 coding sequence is TGTGCCAGCAGTCCGAGACTAGCGGGGAGCTACGAGCAGTACTTC.

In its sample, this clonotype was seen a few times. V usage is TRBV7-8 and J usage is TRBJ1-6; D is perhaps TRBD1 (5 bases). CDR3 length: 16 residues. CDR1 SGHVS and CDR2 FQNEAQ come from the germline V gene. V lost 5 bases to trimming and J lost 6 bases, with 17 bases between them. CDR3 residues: CASSPQDTLSNSPLHF. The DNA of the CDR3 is TGTGCCAGCAGCCCCCAGGACACGTTGTCTAATTCACCCCTCCACTTT.

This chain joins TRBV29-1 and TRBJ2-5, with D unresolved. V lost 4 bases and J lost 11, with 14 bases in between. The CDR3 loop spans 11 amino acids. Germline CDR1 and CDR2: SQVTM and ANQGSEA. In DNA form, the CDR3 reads TGCAGCGTTGGGTCGGACCGCAAGCAGTACTTC. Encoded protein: CSVGSDRKQYF.

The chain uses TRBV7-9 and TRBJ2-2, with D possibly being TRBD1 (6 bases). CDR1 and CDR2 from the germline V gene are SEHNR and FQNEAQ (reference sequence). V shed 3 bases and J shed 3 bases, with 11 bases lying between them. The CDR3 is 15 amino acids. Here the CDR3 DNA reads TGTGCCAGCAGCTTGATGGACAGAGACACCGGGGAGCTGTTTTTT. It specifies CASSLMDRDTGELFF.

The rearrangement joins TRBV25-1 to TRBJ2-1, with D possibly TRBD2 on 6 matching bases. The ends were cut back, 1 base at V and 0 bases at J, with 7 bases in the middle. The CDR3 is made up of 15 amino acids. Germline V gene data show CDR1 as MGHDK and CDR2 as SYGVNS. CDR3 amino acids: CASSELGGSYNEQFF. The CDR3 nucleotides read TGTGCCAGCAGTGAATTGGGGGGCTCCTACAATGAGCAGTTCTTC.

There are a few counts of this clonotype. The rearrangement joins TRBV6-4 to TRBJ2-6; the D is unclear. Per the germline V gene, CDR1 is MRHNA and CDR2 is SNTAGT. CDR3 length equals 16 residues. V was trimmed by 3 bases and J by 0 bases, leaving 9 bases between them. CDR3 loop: CASSDRRNSGANVLTF. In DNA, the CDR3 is TGTGCCAGCAGTGATCGTAGGAACTCTGGGGCCAACGTCCTGACTTTC.

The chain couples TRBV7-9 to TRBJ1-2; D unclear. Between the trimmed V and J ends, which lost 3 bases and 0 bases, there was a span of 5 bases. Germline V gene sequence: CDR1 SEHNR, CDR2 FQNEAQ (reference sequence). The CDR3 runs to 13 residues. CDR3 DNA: TGTGCCAGCAGCTTTGAGGCTAACTATGGCTACACCTTC. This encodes CASSFEANYGYTF.

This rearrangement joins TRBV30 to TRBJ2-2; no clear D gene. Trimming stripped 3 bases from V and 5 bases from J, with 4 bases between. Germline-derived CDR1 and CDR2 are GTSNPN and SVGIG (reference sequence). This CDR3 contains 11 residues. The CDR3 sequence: CAWRITGELFF. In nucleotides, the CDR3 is TGTGCCTGGAGGATAACCGGGGAGCTGTTTTTT.

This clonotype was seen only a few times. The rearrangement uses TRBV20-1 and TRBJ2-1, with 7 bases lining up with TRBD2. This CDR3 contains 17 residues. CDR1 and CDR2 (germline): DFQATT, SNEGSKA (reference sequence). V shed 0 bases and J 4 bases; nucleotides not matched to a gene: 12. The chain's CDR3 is CSARDFSRGGFYNEQFF. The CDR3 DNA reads TGCAGTGCTAGAGATTTTTCTCGCGGGGGTTTTTACAATGAGCAGTTCTTC.

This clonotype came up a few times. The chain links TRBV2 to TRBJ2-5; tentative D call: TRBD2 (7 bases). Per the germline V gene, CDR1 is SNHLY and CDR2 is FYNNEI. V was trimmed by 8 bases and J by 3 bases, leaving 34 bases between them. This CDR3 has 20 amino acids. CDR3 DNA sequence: TGTGCCAGCCAGCACAACTTTCGGACAGTACAGCGGGGAGGAAAAGAGACCCAGTACTTC. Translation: CASQHNFRTVQRGGKETQYF.

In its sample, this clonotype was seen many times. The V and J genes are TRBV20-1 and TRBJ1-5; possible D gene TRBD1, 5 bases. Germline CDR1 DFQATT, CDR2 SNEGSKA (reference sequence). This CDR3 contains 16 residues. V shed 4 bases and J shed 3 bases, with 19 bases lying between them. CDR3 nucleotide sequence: TGCAGTGCTACACGAGGGACTGCTCGCCCCAATCAGCCCCAGCATTTT. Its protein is CSATRGTARPNQPQHF.

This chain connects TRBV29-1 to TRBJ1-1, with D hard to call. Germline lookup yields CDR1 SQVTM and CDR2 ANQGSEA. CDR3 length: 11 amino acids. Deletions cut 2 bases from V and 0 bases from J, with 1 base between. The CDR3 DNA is TGCAGCGTTGAATTGAACACTGAAGCTTTCTTT. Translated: CSVELNTEAFF.

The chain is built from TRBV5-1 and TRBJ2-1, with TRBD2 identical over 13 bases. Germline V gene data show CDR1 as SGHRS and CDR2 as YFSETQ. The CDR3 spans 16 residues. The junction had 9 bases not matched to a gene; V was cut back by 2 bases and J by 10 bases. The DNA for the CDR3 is TGCGCCAGCAGCTTAACGGCCGGGACTAGCGGGAACGAGCAGTTCTTC. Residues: CASSLTAGTSGNEQFF.

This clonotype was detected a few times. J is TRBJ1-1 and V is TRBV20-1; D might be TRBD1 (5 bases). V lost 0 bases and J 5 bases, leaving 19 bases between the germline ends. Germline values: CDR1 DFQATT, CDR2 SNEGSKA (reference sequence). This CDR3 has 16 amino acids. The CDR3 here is CSARDLTRGGWTEAFF. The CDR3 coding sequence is TGCAGTGCTAGAGATCTAACCCGGGGCGGGTGGACTGAAGCTTTCTTT.

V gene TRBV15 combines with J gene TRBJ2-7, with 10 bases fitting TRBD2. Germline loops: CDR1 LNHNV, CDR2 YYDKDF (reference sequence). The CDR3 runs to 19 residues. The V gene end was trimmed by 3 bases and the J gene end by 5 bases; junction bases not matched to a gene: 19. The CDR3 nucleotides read TGTGCCACCAGCAGGGACCCCGTTAGCGGGGGGAGCAGACTCCACGAGCAGTACTTC. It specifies CATSRDPVSGGSRLHEQYF.

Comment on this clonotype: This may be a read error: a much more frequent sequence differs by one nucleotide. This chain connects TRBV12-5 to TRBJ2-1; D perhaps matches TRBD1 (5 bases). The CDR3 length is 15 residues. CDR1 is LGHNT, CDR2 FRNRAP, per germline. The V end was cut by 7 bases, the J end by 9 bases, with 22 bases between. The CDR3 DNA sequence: TGTGCTAGTGCCCCCATTTATCAGGGAACGGGTGAGCAGTTCTTC. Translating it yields CASAPIYQGTGEQFF.

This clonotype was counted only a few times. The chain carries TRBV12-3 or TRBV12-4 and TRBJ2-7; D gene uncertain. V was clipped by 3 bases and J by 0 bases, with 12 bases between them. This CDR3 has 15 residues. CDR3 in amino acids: CASSFRLGFSYEQYF. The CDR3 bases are TGTGCCAGCAGTTTTCGTTTAGGGTTCTCCTACGAGCAGTACTTC.

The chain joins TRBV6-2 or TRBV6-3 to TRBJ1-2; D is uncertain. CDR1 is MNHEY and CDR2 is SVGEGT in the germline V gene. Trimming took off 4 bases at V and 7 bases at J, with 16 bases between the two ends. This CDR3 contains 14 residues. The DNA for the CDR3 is TGTGCCAGCAGTTTTTCCGGCCGCTCTGGTGGCTACACCTTC. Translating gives CASSFSGRSGGYTF.

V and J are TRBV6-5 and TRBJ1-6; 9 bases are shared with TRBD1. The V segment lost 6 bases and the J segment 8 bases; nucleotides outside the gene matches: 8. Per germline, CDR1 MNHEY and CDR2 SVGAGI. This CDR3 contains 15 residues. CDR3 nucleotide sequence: TGTGCCAGCAGAGATGGGACAGGGTGGGATTCACCCCTCCACTTT. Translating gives CASRDGTGWDSPLHF.

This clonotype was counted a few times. The CDR3 sequence is CASSLGRGRNSPLHF. The DNA for the CDR3 is TGCGCCAGCAGCTTGGGAAGGGGCCGGAATTCACCCCTCCACTTT. The rearrangement links TRBV5-1 to TRBJ1-6; tentatively, D is TRBD1 (5 bases). CDR1 and CDR2 (germline): SGHRS, YFSETQ. V dropped 0 bases and J dropped 7 bases, with 11 bases sitting between them. The CDR3 covers 15 residues.